A selection of T cell receptor beta chains follows, all from one sample in a study of CD8 T cells in Susac syndrome. Via MiXCR, TCRdb re-called the immunoSEQ multiplex PCR reads, giving one row per CDR3 protein. The repertoire holds about 150,000 distinct CDR3 sequences, with approximately 96% as singletons. Sequencing was done on a sample of CD8+ T cells from PBMCs. All receptors come from a human donor with multiple sclerosis. Each CDR3 is given with its conserved first and last residue. Fields, in order: clone size, V gene, J gene, D gene, CDR3 DNA, CDR3 protein. A D gene is named only where the DNA matches it firmly. The size entry is marked missing in some rows and otherwise reads once, few, many or a size class.

>NA|TRBV7-9|TRBJ1-2|TRBD1
TGTGCCAGCAGCTTAGGAACAGGGGGCAAGGGTGGCTACACCTTC
CASSLGTGGKGGYTF
>NA|TRBV10-3|TRBJ2-2|NA
TGTGCCATCAGCAGTCTTCGAAGGGACGCGAACACCGGGGAGCTGTTTTTT
CAISSLRRDANTGELFF
>NA|TRBV7-3|TRBJ2-3|TRBD2
TGTGCCAGCAGCCCTAGGACTAGCGGGGGGCCAGTAGTTACGCAGTATTTT
CASSPRTSGGPVVTQYF
>few|TRBV27|TRBJ2-7|NA
TGTGCCAGCAGGGATTCCTACGAGCAGTACTTC
CASRDSYEQYF
>NA|TRBV2|TRBJ1-1|NA
TGTGCCAGCGTCCTCGGGGGAGCTTTCTTT
CASVLGGAFF
>NA|TRBV7-8|TRBJ1-2|NA
TGTGCCAGCAGGCCGAACAGGGCATCCGGTTATGGCTACACCTTC
CASRPNRASGYGYTF
>NA|TRBV3-1|TRBJ2-3|NA
TGTGCCAGCAGCCAAGGAAAGCAGGGGTGGCAGTATTTT
CASSQGKQGWQYF
>NA|TRBV3-1|TRBJ2-5|TRBD2
TGTGCCAGCGGGAGGGGACAAGAGACCCAGTACTTC
CASGRGQETQYF
>NA|TRBV15|TRBJ1-4|NA
TGTGCCACCAGACAGGAAAGGGGAAAACTGTTTTTT
CATRQERGKLFF
>NA|TRBV20-1|TRBJ1-1|NA
TGCAGTGCTAGAGATCCTGGGGGGAACACTGAAGCTTTCTTT
CSARDPGGNTEAFF
>NA|TRBV29-1|TRBJ1-1|TRBD1
TGCAGCGATACGGATGGACAGGGTGTCACTGAAGCTTTCTTT
CSDTDGQGVTEAFF
>NA|TRBV29-1|TRBJ2-1|NA
TGCAGCGTTGAGGGTCCGAGCTCCTACAATGAGCAGTTCTTC
CSVEGPSSYNEQFF
>NA|TRBV25-1|TRBJ1-1|NA
TGTGCCACCTCGGTGGACAGATCTGAAGCTTTCTTT
CATSVDRSEAFF
>NA|TRBV6-4|TRBJ2-3|TRBD2
TGTGCCAGCAGTGCTAGCGGGGGCACAGATACGCAGTATTTT
CASSASGGTDTQYF
>NA|TRBV27|TRBJ1-1|NA
TGTGCCAGCAGTTTTCCAGGGAGTGCAGCTTTCTTT
CASSFPGSAAFF
>NA|TRBV5-4|TRBJ2-2|TRBD1
TGTGCCGAATCCCCGACAGGGGCCGGGGAGCTGTTTTTT
CAESPTGAGELFF
>NA|TRBV2|TRBJ2-3|TRBD2
TGTGCCAGCCCCCCGCGGACTAGCGGGTCCCCAGATACGCAGTATTTT
CASPPRTSGSPDTQYF
>NA|TRBV27|TRBJ1-5|TRBD1
TGTGCCAGCAGCGACTCCGGGACAGGGTTTTTGCCCCAGCATTTT
CASSDSGTGFLPQHF
>NA|TRBV12-3/TRBV12-4|TRBJ2-5|NA
TGTGCCAGTGGGTACGGGGAGACCCAGTACTTC
CASGYGETQYF
>NA|TRBV9|TRBJ2-1|TRBD1
TGTGCCAGCAGCGCCCCGGGACAGGGGCACAATGAGCAGTTCTTC
CASSAPGQGHNEQFF
>NA|TRBV29-1|TRBJ1-1|NA
TGCAGCGTGGGGGGAGACCGACGGACTGAAGCTTTCTTT
CSVGGDRRTEAFF
>NA|TRBV7-9|TRBJ1-1|TRBD1
TGTGCCAGCAGCCAGACAGGGTGGTTGCATGAAGCTTTCTTT
CASSQTGWLHEAFF
>NA|TRBV27|TRBJ2-1|TRBD1
TGTGCCAGCTTCCGGGACAGGGACAATGAGCAGTTCTTC
CASFRDRDNEQFF
>NA|TRBV13|TRBJ1-4|NA
TGTGCCAGCAGCTTAGGAGGGAACCGTGAAAAACTGTTTTTT
CASSLGGNREKLFF
>NA|TRBV14|TRBJ2-1|TRBD2
TGTGCCAGCAGCCAAGCTCCGGGGGGGCACTCCGAGCAGTTCTTC
CASSQAPGGHSEQFF
>NA|TRBV2|TRBJ2-7|NA
TGTGCCAGCAGTGAGACCGAAGGAACGAGGTCCTACGAGCAGTACTTC
CASSETEGTRSYEQYF
>NA|TRBV20-1|TRBJ1-2|TRBD1
TGCAGTGCTAGAAACCGGGACAGGGAGTATGGCTACACCTTC
CSARNRDREYGYTF
>NA|TRBV4-3|TRBJ1-1|NA
TGCGCCAGCAGCCAAGATGGCGGCGGTACTGAAGCTTTCTTT
CASSQDGGGTEAFF
>NA|TRBV6-2/TRBV6-3|TRBJ2-2|TRBD1
TGTGCCAGCAGACGGACAGGCATCACCGGGGAGCTGTTTTTT
CASRRTGITGELFF
>NA|TRBV9|TRBJ2-7|TRBD1
TGTGCCAGCAGCACAGGGGGCAGTACCTACGAGCAGTACTTC
CASSTGGSTYEQYF
>NA|TRBV6-2/TRBV6-3|TRBJ2-1|NA
TGTGCCAGCAGTTACGATAGGACCCGGAACTACAATGAGCAGTTCTTC
CASSYDRTRNYNEQFF
>once|TRBV7-3|TRBJ2-1|TRBD2
TGTGCCAGCAGCCCGAAGCGGGGGGGCCGGGATGAGCAGTTCTTC
CASSPKRGGRDEQFF
>NA|TRBV9|TRBJ1-2|TRBD1
TGTGCCAGCAGCGTAGGGGGGACGACAGGGGACGGCTACACCTTC
CASSVGGTTGDGYTF
>NA|TRBV2|TRBJ2-7|TRBD1
TGTGCCAGTTGTGAAAACCCCGACAGGGCCTCCTACGAGCAGTACTTC
CASCENPDRASYEQYF
>NA|TRBV30|TRBJ1-2|NA
TGTGCCTGGAGTGAACAGGGCAACTATGGCTACACCTTC
CAWSEQGNYGYTF
>NA|TRBV9|TRBJ2-1|TRBD2
TGTGCCAGCAGCGCCGGGACTATCGGGGAGCAGTTCTTC
CASSAGTIGEQFF
>NA|TRBV5-4|TRBJ2-4|NA
TGTGCCAGCAGCTTGCGCAGGGAGGCGGAAAACATTCAGTACTTC
CASSLRREAENIQYF
>NA|TRBV9|TRBJ2-3|TRBD2
TGTGCCAGCAGCCCCCAACTAGCGGGGGGCACAGATACGCAGTATTTT
CASSPQLAGGTDTQYF
>NA|TRBV5-1|TRBJ1-2|NA
TGCGCCAGCAGCCTTATGCAGGGGACCCTCTACTATGGCTACACCTTC
CASSLMQGTLYYGYTF
>NA|TRBV5-1|TRBJ2-6|NA
TGCGCCAGCAGCTCAAAACAGGGCGCTGGGGCCAACGTCCTGACTTTC
CASSSKQGAGANVLTF
>NA|TRBV24-1|TRBJ2-2|TRBD1
TGTGCCACCAGCGTACCGGGACAGGGGGCGATCGGGGAGCTGTTTTTT
CATSVPGQGAIGELFF
>NA|TRBV27|TRBJ2-5|NA
TGTGCCAGCAGTTCCCCCAGGGGGACCCAGTACTTC
CASSSPRGTQYF
>NA|TRBV7-9|TRBJ2-3|TRBD1
TGTGCCAGCAGCGTCAACAGGGGCCTCACAGATACGCAGTATTTT
CASSVNRGLTDTQYF
>NA|TRBV20-1|TRBJ2-5|TRBD1
TGCAGTGCTGGGGACAGGGGTGGGCAAGAGACCCAGTACTTC
CSAGDRGGQETQYF
>NA|TRBV7-8|TRBJ2-2|TRBD1
TGTGCCAGCAGCCTCGTACTGACAGGGGTTAACACCGGGGAGCTGTTTTTT
CASSLVLTGVNTGELFF
>NA|TRBV20-1|TRBJ1-2|NA
TGCAGTGCTCGGGACATCAACTATGGCTACACCTTC
CSARDINYGYTF
>NA|TRBV18|TRBJ1-4|TRBD1
TGTGCCAGCTCACTCACCCCGGGACAGGAACTGTTTTTT
CASSLTPGQELFF
>NA|TRBV19|TRBJ2-7|TRBD1
TGTGCCAGTAGAGACAGGGAGAACTACGAGCAGTACTTC
CASRDRENYEQYF
>NA|TRBV7-9|TRBJ2-7|NA
TGTGCCAGCAGCCAGGACATCGCATCCTACGAGCAGTACTTC
CASSQDIASYEQYF
>NA|TRBV9|TRBJ2-7|TRBD2
TGTGCCAGCAGCCCCGGGGAGGGATCCTACGAGCAGTACTTC
CASSPGEGSYEQYF
>NA|TRBV10-3|TRBJ1-6|TRBD1
TGTGCCATCAGTGAGGCGACAGGGGTAGGATCACCCCTCCACTTT
CAISEATGVGSPLHF
>NA|TRBV12-3/TRBV12-4|TRBJ1-2|NA
TGTGCCAGCAGCTCGCAGGGTGGTAACTATGGCTACACCTTC
CASSSQGGNYGYTF
>NA|TRBV4-3|TRBJ2-7|TRBD1
TGCGCCAGCAGCCACCGGACAGGGAACTACGAGCAGTACTTC
CASSHRTGNYEQYF